Shown below are 4 T cell receptor beta chains from a single sample sequenced in a study of blood T cell repertoires in COVID-19. The repertoire was sequenced with immunoSEQ multiplex PCR; TCRdb's copy has only in-frame clones and lacks some. The sample contains about 11,000 clones, around 90% of which appear only once. The specimen was peripheral blood. The source of these receptors is a human donor in a cohort sampled during active COVID-19.

The gene calls are TRBV9 and TRBJ2-3, with TRBD2 matching 8 bases. This CDR3 has 16 amino acids. In germline, CDR1 is SGDLS, CDR2 YYNGEE. J lost 4 bases, V lost 1 base, and 8 bases had no gene match. The CDR3 DNA sequence: TGTGCCAGCAGCGTAAATTCGGGAGGGCCAGCAGATACGCAGTATTTT. Translated, it gives CASSVNSGGPADTQYF. Full variable domain (outside the CDR3, taken from reference TRBV9 and TRBJ2-3): DSGVTQTPKHLITATGQRVTLRCSPRSGDLSVYWYQQSLDQGLQFLIQYYNGEERAKGNILERFSAQQFPDLHSELNLSSLELGDSALYFCASSVNSGGPADTQYFGPGTRLTVL.

CDR3 in amino acids: CASSLSPDYEQYF. As DNA, the CDR3 is TGTGCCAGCAGTTTATCCCCAGATTACGAGCAGTACTTC. This chain uses TRBV28 with TRBJ2-7, with D unresolved. CDR3 size: 13 residues. Per the germline V gene, CDR1 is MDHEN and CDR2 is SYDVKM. V was pared by 1 base and J by 4 bases, with 8 bases between.

The chain recombines TRBV19 with TRBJ2-1; TRBD2 aligns across 8 bases. This CDR3 has 16 residues. V trimming: 3 bases; J trimming: 4 bases; junction bases outside the gene matches: 8. CDR1 and CDR2 (germline): LNHDA, SQIVND (reference sequence). The CDR3 nucleotides are TGTGCCAGTAGTATGGGGGTAGCGGGGCGATACAATGAGCAGTTCTTC. Translating gives CASSMGVAGRYNEQFF.

This sequence joins TRBV30 and TRBJ1-2; TRBD1 might be the D (5 bases). The V end lost 2 bases, the J end lost 2 bases, and 9 bases lay between the germline ends. The CDR3 sequence is 13 residues long. Germline V lookup: CDR1 GTSNPN, CDR2 SVGIG (reference sequence). The CDR3 loop reads CAWSSQGNYGYTF. DNA of the CDR3: TGTGCCTGGAGTAGTCAGGGCAACTATGGCTACACCTTC.